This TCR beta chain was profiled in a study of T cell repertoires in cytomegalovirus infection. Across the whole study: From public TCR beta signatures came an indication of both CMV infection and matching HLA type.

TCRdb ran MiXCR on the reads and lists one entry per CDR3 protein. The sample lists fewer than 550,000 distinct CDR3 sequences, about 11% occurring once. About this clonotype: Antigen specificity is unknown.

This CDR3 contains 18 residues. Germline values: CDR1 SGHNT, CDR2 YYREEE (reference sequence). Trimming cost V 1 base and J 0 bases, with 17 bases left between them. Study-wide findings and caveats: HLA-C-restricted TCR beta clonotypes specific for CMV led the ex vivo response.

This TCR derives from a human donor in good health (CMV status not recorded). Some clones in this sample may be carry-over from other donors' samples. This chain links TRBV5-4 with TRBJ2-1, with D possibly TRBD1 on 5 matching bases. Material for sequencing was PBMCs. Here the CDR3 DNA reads TGTGCCAGCAGCTTGAGGCTGGGGCTCACCCCCTCCTACAATGAGCAGTTCTTC. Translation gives CASSLRLGLTPSYNEQFF.